This T cell receptor (beta chain) was documented in a study of T-cell reconstitution after alpha-beta-depleted transplantation in children. This clonotype was picked up a small number of times. Its antigen is not identified. Findings of the study overall: Several hundred rapidly expanded clones from non-depleted graft cells reportedly supplied alpha-beta T cells about two months post-transplant. Newly made T cells mostly supplied T-cell counts and diversity one year after transplant. Diversity of TCRbeta at day 60 was high in some patients, arising from surviving recipient T cells and thymic progenitors.

The CDR3 is made up of 8 amino acids. Trimming cost V 5 bases and J 14 bases, with 5 bases left between them. CDR1 SEHNR and CDR2 FQNEAQ come from the germline V gene (reference sequence). Construction of the TCRbeta library involved unique molecular identifiers. MiXCR, run by TCRdb on the PCR reads, gives a single entry per CDR3 protein. Among about 980,000 distinct CDR3 sequences listed, roughly 29% were seen once. This chain uses TRBV7-9 with TRBJ2-3; D gene uncertain. The source was PBMCs, mostly from graft donor cells, collected 360 days after TCRalphabeta/CD19-depleted stem cell transplant. The source is a boy in the first two years of life who had a stem cell transplant for SCID, so the T cells may come from the graft donor. This chain's CDR3 is CASSPPYF. CDR3 nucleotides: TGTGCCAGCAGCCCCCCGTATTTT.